The 21 T cell receptor beta chains listed next were all sequenced from one sample in a study of PD-L1 blockade in urothelial cancer. Generated by immunoSEQ multiplex PCR, the TCRdb table keeps only in-frame clones and is missing some. The sample gives some 16,000 clones, around 91% of which show up once; more than 9.5% is in the top ten. Time point here: pretreatment peripheral blood. The sequences come from PBMCs, collected around atezolizumab (anti-PD-L1) treatment. All receptors come from a man in his 70s with urothelial cancer.

V and J are TRBV9 and TRBJ2-7; weak D call: TRBD1 (5 bases). Germline V gives CDR1 SGDLS, CDR2 YYNGEE. The CDR3 contains 14 residues. Trimming took off 2 bases at V and 6 bases at J, with 15 bases between the two ends. The CDR3 loop reads CASSVSLQAGEQYF. The CDR3 DNA follows: TGTGCCAGCAGCGTCTCATTACAGGCTGGCGAGCAGTACTTC.

V and J are TRBV10-2 and TRBJ1-3, with TRBD1 identical over 7 bases. CDR3 length: 13 amino acids. Germline CDR1 WSHSY, CDR2 SAAADI. Germline trimming cut 7 bases from V and 3 bases from J; bases unmatched to any gene: 3. The CDR3 bases are TGCGCCAGCACCCGGGACAGTGGAAACACCATATATTTT. Translating it yields CASTRDSGNTIYF.

The rearrangement uses TRBV7-6 and TRBJ1-3; no clear D gene. Germline V gene sequence: CDR1 SGHVS, CDR2 FNYEAQ. With 0 bases removed from V and 3 bases from J, the gap between germline ends came to 9 bases. CDR3 length: 15 amino acids. The CDR3 spells CASSLAGRSGNTIYF. DNA of the CDR3: TGTGCCAGCAGCTTAGCGGGCAGAAGTGGAAACACCATATATTTT.

The rearrangement joins TRBV27 to TRBJ2-7; possibly TRBD2 for D (7 bases). Germline V gives CDR1 MNHEY, CDR2 SMNVEV (reference sequence). Between the trimmed V and J ends, which lost 9 bases and 2 bases, there was a span of 20 bases. This CDR3 has 15 residues. This CDR3 is CASKGAGAFAYEQYF. The CDR3 region has the DNA TGTGCCAGTAAAGGCGCGGGGGCCTTCGCCTACGAGCAGTACTTC.

This chain joins TRBV4-2 and TRBJ1-5; TRBD1 matches 10 bases. CDR1 is LGHNA and CDR2 is YNFKEQ in the germline V gene. CDR3 size: 16 residues. V shed 1 base, J shed 5 bases, and the junction held 5 bases outside the gene matches. The CDR3 DNA reads TGTGCCAGCAGCCAAGTCGGGACAGGGGACGATCAGCCCCAGCATTTT. This sequence encodes CASSQVGTGDDQPQHF.

V usage is TRBV7-8 and J usage is TRBJ2-7; D possibly corresponds to TRBD2 (6 bases). The CDR3 has 10 amino acids. Per the germline V gene, CDR1 is SGHVS and CDR2 is FQNEAQ. V was pared by 11 bases and J by 5 bases, with 10 bases between. The CDR3 region has the DNA TGTGCCCGGGGGAAGGACGAGCAGTACTTC. Translating it yields CARGKDEQYF. Together with reference TRBV7-8 and TRBJ2-7, the CDR3 gives the full variable domain: GAGVSQSPRYKVAKRGQDVALRCDPISGHVSLFWYQQALGQGPEFLTYFQNEAQLDKSGLPSDRFFAERPEGSVSTLKIQRTQQEDSAVYLCARGKDEQYFGPGTRLTVT.

This rearrangement joins TRBV19 to TRBJ1-5, with TRBD1 identical over 12 bases. The V and J ends lost 0 bases and 5 bases, in that order; junction bases with no gene match: 8. The germline V gene encodes CDR1 LNHDA and CDR2 SQIVND (reference sequence). This CDR3 contains 18 residues. The CDR3 spells CASSIDLQGQGADQPQHF. CDR3 nucleotides: TGTGCCAGTAGTATAGATCTACAGGGACAGGGGGCCGATCAGCCCCAGCATTTT.

The V and J genes are TRBV25-1 and TRBJ1-3; a possible D gene is TRBD1 (6 bases). The CDR3 covers 13 residues. Trimming removed 5 bases at V and 4 bases at J, with 9 bases between. Per the germline V gene, CDR1 is MGHDK and CDR2 is SYGVNS. The CDR3 sequence is CASSTGIGNTIYF. The CDR3 region has the DNA TGTGCCAGCAGTACAGGGATAGGAAACACCATATATTTT.

The chain is built from TRBV5-1 and TRBJ2-3, with 7 bases lining up with TRBD1. V lost 6 bases, J lost 4 bases, and 11 bases stayed unmatched. Germline CDR1 is SGHRS and CDR2 is YFSETQ. The CDR3 has 15 residues. In DNA, the CDR3 is TGCGCCAGCATAAGAGACAGGGTGGGGGCAGATACGCAGTATTTT. Encoded protein: CASIRDRVGADTQYF.

V usage is TRBV9 and J usage is TRBJ2-1, with TRBD1 matching over 8 bases. Germline V lookup: CDR1 SGDLS, CDR2 YYNGEE. The CDR3 has 17 residues. Trimming removed 3 bases from V and 6 bases from J; junction bases left unmatched: 14. CDR3: CASSANYRDRQSNEQFF. In nucleotides, the CDR3 is TGTGCCAGCAGCGCCAACTACCGGGACAGGCAAAGCAATGAGCAGTTCTTC.

This clone was seen once. This chain uses TRBV4-1 with TRBJ1-5; perhaps TRBD1 as D (5 bases). CDR1 is MGHRA and CDR2 is YSYEKL in the germline V gene. Trimming took 1 base from V and 4 from J, leaving 11 bases between them. This CDR3 contains 15 residues. Here the CDR3 reads CASSQVSGGNQPQHF. In nucleotides, the CDR3 is TGCGCCAGCAGCCAAGTGAGCGGGGGGAATCAGCCCCAGCATTTT.

The chain links TRBV6-1 to TRBJ1-5; D is ambiguous. The CDR3 extends over 13 amino acids. V was pared by 2 bases and J by 6 bases, with 8 bases between. Germline V gene data show CDR1 as MNHNS and CDR2 as SASEGT. The CDR3 is CASSENEGQPQHF. The DNA for the CDR3 is TGTGCCAGCAGTGAAAATGAGGGTCAGCCCCAGCATTTT.

To note about this clone: The identical CDR3 is also encoded by other nucleotide sequences in the sample. This rearrangement joins TRBV7-6 to TRBJ1-1; 9 bases are a match to TRBD1. Germline V gene data show CDR1 as SGHVS and CDR2 as FNYEAQ. The CDR3 contains 14 residues. V lost 4 bases, J lost 4 bases, and 4 bases stayed unmatched. The CDR3 region is CASSSQDRGTEAFF. DNA of the CDR3: TGTGCCAGCAGCTCCCAGGACAGGGGCACTGAAGCTTTCTTT. Full variable domain (missing parts from reference TRBV7-6 and TRBJ1-1): GAGVSQSPRYKVTKRGQDVALRCDPISGHVSLYWYRQALGQGPEFLTYFNYEAQQDKSGLPNDRFSAERPEGSISTLTIQRTEQRDSAMYRCASSSQDRGTEAFFGQGTRLTVV.

The genes are TRBV6-1 and TRBJ1-2; D gene uncertain. CDR1 and CDR2 from the germline V gene are MNHNS and SASEGT. The length of the CDR3 is 11 residues. V was cut by 5 bases and J by 7 bases, with 8 bases left in between. In DNA form, the CDR3 reads TGTGCCAGCAGTCCCCGAGGTGGCTACACCTTC. Translated: CASSPRGGYTF.

The V and J genes are TRBV2 and TRBJ2-7; TRBD1 aligns across 8 bases. This CDR3 comprises 14 residues. Germline values: CDR1 SNHLY, CDR2 FYNNEI. The V segment lost 7 bases and the J segment 1 base; nucleotides outside the gene matches: 6. DNA of the CDR3: TGTGCCAGCACCGCCGGGACAGGTTCCTACGAGCAGTACTTC. It yields the protein CASTAGTGSYEQYF.

CDR3 coding DNA: TGCGCCAGCAGTATAACAGGGGATTACGAGCAGTACTTC. Amino acid sequence: CASSITGDYEQYF. The gene calls are TRBV5-1 and TRBJ2-7, with 7 bases that match TRBD1. V lost 5 bases, J lost 4 bases, and 6 bases stayed unmatched. The CDR3 covers 13 residues. In germline, CDR1 is SGHRS, CDR2 YFSETQ.

DNA for the CDR3: TGCGCCAGCAGCCAGGATCCGGGACAGCAAAACTATGGCTACACCTTC. It yields the protein CASSQDPGQQNYGYTF. The chain employs TRBV4-1 and TRBJ1-2; 7 bases are a match to TRBD1. The CDR3 totals 16 residues. From germline, CDR1 is MGHRA and CDR2 YSYEKL. The V gene end was trimmed by 3 bases and the J gene end by 2 bases; junction bases not matched to a gene: 9.

Only one count was recorded for this clone. V is TRBV28 and J is TRBJ2-5, with a tentative D call TRBD2 (7 bases). Trimming left V 7 bases short and J 5 bases short, with 14 bases between. Germline CDR1 reads MDHEN; CDR2 reads SYDVKM. The CDR3 is made up of 13 amino acids. DNA of the CDR3: TGTGCCAGCATTTGGGGGGGCGGTGAGACCCAGTACTTC. Its protein is CASIWGGGETQYF. The whole variable domain, filled in from reference TRBV28 and TRBJ2-5, reads DVKVTQSSRYLVKRTGEKVFLECVQDMDHENMFWYRQDPGLGLRLIYFSYDVKMKEKGDIPEGYSVSREKKERFSLILESASTNQTSMYLCASIWGGGETQYFGPGTRLLVL.

The V call is TRBV10-1, the J call TRBJ2-7, with D possibly being TRBD2 (5 bases). From germline, CDR1 is WNHNN and CDR2 SYGVQD (reference sequence). Trimming pared 3 bases from V and 2 bases from J, leaving 14 bases between. This CDR3 is built from 15 residues. The CDR3 bases are TGCGCCAGCAGTGATGGTGGCGCGGGCACCTACGAGCAGTACTTC. This translates into CASSDGGAGTYEQYF.

The gene calls are TRBV19 and TRBJ2-5; the D gene is possibly TRBD2 (7 bases). In germline, CDR1 is LNHDA, CDR2 SQIVND (reference sequence). The CDR3 spans 14 residues. V shed 5 bases and J shed 5 bases, with 15 bases lying between them. CDR3 residues: CASSLRGARETQYF. As DNA, the CDR3 is TGTGCCAGTAGTCTCCGGGGGGCCCGGGAGACCCAGTACTTC.

The chain is built from TRBV2 and TRBJ2-5; 10 nucleotides agree with TRBD2. Germline CDR1 reads SNHLY; CDR2 reads FYNNEI. Unmatched junction bases numbered 17, after V lost 6 bases and J lost 10 bases. The CDR3 extends over 16 amino acids. DNA of the CDR3: TGTGCCAGCAGCAACCTACCAGCGGGGGGGCTACGGGTCCAGTACTTC. This encodes CASSNLPAGGLRVQYF.